These 20 T cell receptor beta chains were sequenced from one sample in a study of blood T cell repertoires in COVID-19. Sequenced by immunoSEQ multiplex PCR; TCRdb stores in-frame clones only, minus some. The sample gives 260,000 or so clones, roughly 84% of which show up once; less than 10% is in the top ten. Source material: peripheral blood. The origin of the receptors is a human donor in a cohort sampled during active COVID-19.

The CDR3 coding sequence is TGTGCCAGCAACCCTGACAGGAGGAACACCGGGGAGCTGTTTTTT. Protein: CASNPDRRNTGELFF. The chain employs TRBV7-2 and TRBJ2-2; D may be TRBD1 (6 bases). The V end lost 7 bases, the J end lost 1 base, and 13 bases lay between the germline ends. The CDR3 spans 15 residues. The V gene's germline CDR1 is SGHTA and CDR2 FQGNSA.

The V gene is TRBV11-2, the J gene TRBJ2-7; D is undetermined. Germline values: CDR1 SGHAT, CDR2 FQNNGV. The V end was cut by 5 bases, the J end by 4 bases, with 12 bases between. The length of the CDR3 is 13 residues. As DNA, the CDR3 is TGTGCCAGCAGCCCGCGGATAAGGTACGAGCAGTACTTC. It is translated as CASSPRIRYEQYF.

CDR3 amino acids: CASSKGSGSSNEQFF. The CDR3 DNA is TGTGCCAGCAGCAAAGGTAGCGGGAGTTCAAATGAGCAGTTCTTC. The V gene is TRBV9, the J gene TRBJ2-1; 9 bases are shared with TRBD2. The CDR3 runs 15 residues. Germline V gene data show CDR1 as SGDLS and CDR2 as YYNGEE. V was pared by 4 bases and J by 7 bases, with 9 bases of the junction left unmatched.

This chain connects TRBV13 to TRBJ2-3; no definite D call. V was pared by 8 bases and J by 8 bases, with 11 bases between. The germline V gene has CDR1 PRHDT and CDR2 FYEKMQ (reference sequence). The CDR3 has 11 amino acids. CDR3 coding DNA: TGTGCCAGCGGAGTGGGTTCTACGCAGTATTTT. Translation gives CASGVGSTQYF.

The chain links TRBV2 to TRBJ1-5; D is possibly TRBD1 (6 bases). This CDR3 contains 14 residues. Trimming shortened V by 4 bases and J by 4 bases, and 11 bases separated the two germline ends. Germline values: CDR1 SNHLY, CDR2 FYNNEI. CDR3 protein: CASSGTAVNQPQHF. The CDR3 nucleotides read TGTGCCAGCAGTGGGACAGCCGTAAATCAGCCCCAGCATTTT.

The genes are TRBV13 and TRBJ2-5, with a weak D call TRBD2 (6 bases). Germline V gives CDR1 PRHDT, CDR2 FYEKMQ (reference sequence). Trimming cost V 3 bases and J 4 bases, with 9 bases left between them. CDR3 length: 13 residues. The CDR3 DNA follows: TGTGCCAGCAGCTTGGGACTTTCAGAGACCCAGTACTTC. It translates to CASSLGLSETQYF.

This clone was recorded only once. The V gene is TRBV10-2, the J gene TRBJ1-5, with a weak D call TRBD1 (5 bases). Germline V gene data show CDR1 as WSHSY and CDR2 as SAAADI. Trimming took 0 bases from V and 5 from J, leaving 14 bases between them. CDR3 length: 16 amino acids. The CDR3 DNA reads TGCGCCAGCAGTGAGTCGATAAGGGGAGGGGATCAGCCCCAGCATTTT. Its translation: CASSESIRGGDQPQHF.

The rearrangement joins TRBV19 to TRBJ2-5; 12 bases are a match to TRBD1. The CDR3 contains 17 residues. Germline V gene data show CDR1 as LNHDA and CDR2 as SQIVND (reference sequence). Germline trimming cut 3 bases from V and 4 bases from J; bases unmatched to any gene: 9. CDR3 DNA: TGTGCCAGTAGTATGGCTATGGGACAGGGGGCTGCAGAGACCCAGTACTTC. As protein: CASSMAMGQGAAETQYF.

The J gene is TRBJ1-6, the V gene TRBV5-1; no definite D call. The CDR3 totals 14 residues. Germline CDR1 reads SGHRS; CDR2 reads YFSETQ. The germline V and J ends were trimmed by 2 bases and 8 bases, with 11 bases remaining between them. CDR3 sequence: CASSLIGGDSPLHF. The CDR3 DNA reads as TGCGCCAGCAGCTTAATAGGCGGGGATTCACCCCTCCACTTT.

The chain has TRBV5-4 and TRBJ2-1; 10 bases agree with TRBD2. With 4 bases clipped from V and 6 bases from J, the junction kept 7 bases outside the gene matches. Germline assignment: CDR1 SGHNT and CDR2 YYREEE (reference sequence). The CDR3 sequence is 15 residues long. The CDR3: CASSPGLAEPNEQFF. The DNA of the CDR3 is TGTGCCAGCAGCCCCGGACTAGCGGAGCCCAATGAGCAGTTCTTC.

The rearrangement uses TRBV7-9 and TRBJ2-5; weak D call: TRBD1 (5 bases). With 5 bases removed from V and 1 base from J, the gap between germline ends came to 11 bases. This CDR3 comprises 14 residues. Germline V gives CDR1 SEHNR, CDR2 FQNEAQ (reference sequence). The CDR3 loop reads CASSPMGLQETQYF. In DNA form, the CDR3 reads TGTGCCAGCAGCCCCATGGGGCTCCAAGAGACCCAGTACTTC.

CDR3 nucleotide sequence: TGTGCCAGTAGTAAGGTCGGGGTGCTCACTGAAGCTTTCTTT. It is translated as CASSKVGVLTEAFF. The chain uses TRBV19 and TRBJ1-1; unclear D gene. The ends were cut back, 4 bases at V and 4 bases at J, with 13 bases in the middle. From germline, CDR1 is LNHDA and CDR2 SQIVND (reference sequence). The CDR3 runs 14 residues.

Only one count was recorded for this clone. The rearrangement links TRBV2 to TRBJ2-7; TRBD2 aligns across 8 bases. The CDR3 runs 12 residues. Germline V gene lookup returns CDR1 SNHLY and CDR2 FYNNEI. V shed 7 bases, J shed 5 bases, and the junction held 4 bases outside the gene matches. Here the CDR3 DNA reads TGTGCCAGCACCGGGAGGGTCCACGAGCAGTACTTC. Amino acid sequence: CASTGRVHEQYF.

CDR3 DNA: TGTGCCAGCAGTCCCGGGACTAGCGGGAGGGCTAGAGATACGCAGTATTTT. Protein: CASSPGTSGRARDTQYF. V usage is TRBV6-6 and J usage is TRBJ2-3, with 16 bases aligning to TRBD2. The CDR3 has 17 residues. V shed 5 bases, J shed 5 bases, and the junction held 7 bases outside the gene matches. CDR1 and CDR2 from the germline V gene are MNHNY and SVGAGI (reference sequence).

This chain connects TRBV4-2 to TRBJ2-4, with D tentatively TRBD1 (6 bases). CDR1 is LGHNA and CDR2 is YNFKEQ in the germline V gene. Trimming removed 3 bases at V and 8 bases at J, with 11 bases between. There are 13 residues in the CDR3. Here the CDR3 DNA reads TGTGCCAGCAGCCAGGGGGCAGGGGACATTCAGTACTTC. Translation gives CASSQGAGDIQYF.

V is TRBV10-3 and J is TRBJ2-5, with 11 bases that match TRBD2. Germline V CDR1 and CDR2: ENHRY, SYGVKD. The CDR3 runs 16 residues. Unmatched junction bases numbered 4, after V lost 3 bases and J lost 1 base. CDR3: CAISDGLAGFQETQYF. The CDR3 DNA follows: TGTGCCATCAGTGACGGACTAGCGGGCTTCCAAGAGACCCAGTACTTC.

This chain uses TRBV6-2 or TRBV6-3 with TRBJ2-7; D is undetermined. Germline lookup yields CDR1 MNHEY and CDR2 SVGEGT. The CDR3 totals 12 residues. The V gene lost 6 bases and the J gene lost 4 bases, with 10 bases spanning the gap. CDR3 in amino acids: CASSQMRYEQYF. In DNA form, the CDR3 reads TGTGCCAGCAGCCAAATGCGTTACGAGCAGTACTTC.

This chain links TRBV19 with TRBJ2-1, with 7 bases lining up with TRBD2. The CDR3 has 17 amino acids. Losses at the gene ends were 7 bases for V and 4 bases for J; bases not matched to a gene: 16. The germline CDR1 and CDR2 sequences are LNHDA and SQIVND (reference sequence). CDR3 loop: CASNPKRGGLLYNEQFF. CDR3 nucleotides: TGTGCCAGTAACCCGAAGAGGGGAGGGCTACTTTACAATGAGCAGTTCTTC.

This chain connects TRBV3-1 (or the pseudogene TRBV3-2) to TRBJ1-3; D call uncertain. V dropped 4 bases and J dropped 4 bases, with 11 bases sitting between them. In germline, CDR1 is LGHDT, CDR2 YNNKEL (reference sequence). The length of the CDR3 is 14 residues. CDR3 residues: CASSPRTGGNTIYF. The CDR3 DNA reads as TGTGCCAGCAGCCCAAGGACGGGAGGAAACACCATATATTTT.

About this clone: Mismatch with germline at one junction end may stem from a read error. The V and J genes are TRBV6-2 or TRBV6-3 and TRBJ2-7, with TRBD1 matching over 7 bases. The CDR3 consists of 10 residues. Germline loops: CDR1 MNHEY, CDR2 SVGEGT. This CDR3 is CASSFGTANF. Written as DNA, the CDR3 is TGTGCCAGCAGTTTCGGGACAGCTAACTTC.